This TCR beta chain was documented in a study of sequential checkpoint blockade in melanoma. Across the whole study: First-line arms were nivolumab then ipilimumab, or the reverse, randomized 1:1. After both sequences, patients received maintenance nivolumab.

TCRdb's table, derived via immunoSEQ multiplex PCR, lists solely in-frame clones and lacks some. The sample has over 9,500 clones; approximately 68% are singletons. Noted treatment: randomized to nivolumab then ipilimumab (arm A) or the reverse (arm B). No patient had prior DNA-damaging chemotherapy. CDR1 is MNHEY, CDR2 SMNVEV, per germline (reference sequence). With 5 bases clipped from V and 2 bases from J, the junction kept 10 bases outside the gene matches. CDR3 length: 16 residues. Sequencing was performed on CD8+ T cells sorted from blood (inferred from file names), taken from a patient given nivolumab and ipilimumab in sequence. The chain uses TRBV27 and TRBJ1-2; 8 bases match TRBD1. This TCR derives from a human donor with melanoma. This CDR3 is CASSRGAGGRNYGYTF. CDR3 in DNA: TGTGCCAGCAGTCGGGGAGCAGGGGGCAGGAACTATGGCTACACCTTC.